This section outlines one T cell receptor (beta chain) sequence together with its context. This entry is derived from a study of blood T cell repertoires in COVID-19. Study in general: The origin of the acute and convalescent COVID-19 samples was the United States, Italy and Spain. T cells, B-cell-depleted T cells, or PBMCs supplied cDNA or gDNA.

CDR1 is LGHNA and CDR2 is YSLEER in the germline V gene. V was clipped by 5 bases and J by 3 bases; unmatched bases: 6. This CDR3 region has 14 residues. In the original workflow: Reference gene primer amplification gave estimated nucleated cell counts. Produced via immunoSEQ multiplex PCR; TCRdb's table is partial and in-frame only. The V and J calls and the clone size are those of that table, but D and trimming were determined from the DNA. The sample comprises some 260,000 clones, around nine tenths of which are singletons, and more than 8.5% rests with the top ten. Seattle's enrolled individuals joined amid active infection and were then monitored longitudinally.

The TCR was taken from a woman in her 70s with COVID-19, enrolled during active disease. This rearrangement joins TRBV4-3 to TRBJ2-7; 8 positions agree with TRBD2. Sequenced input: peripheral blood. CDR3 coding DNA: TGCGCCAGCAGCTATAAGCGGGAGTTCTACGAGCAGTACTTC. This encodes CASSYKREFYEQYF.